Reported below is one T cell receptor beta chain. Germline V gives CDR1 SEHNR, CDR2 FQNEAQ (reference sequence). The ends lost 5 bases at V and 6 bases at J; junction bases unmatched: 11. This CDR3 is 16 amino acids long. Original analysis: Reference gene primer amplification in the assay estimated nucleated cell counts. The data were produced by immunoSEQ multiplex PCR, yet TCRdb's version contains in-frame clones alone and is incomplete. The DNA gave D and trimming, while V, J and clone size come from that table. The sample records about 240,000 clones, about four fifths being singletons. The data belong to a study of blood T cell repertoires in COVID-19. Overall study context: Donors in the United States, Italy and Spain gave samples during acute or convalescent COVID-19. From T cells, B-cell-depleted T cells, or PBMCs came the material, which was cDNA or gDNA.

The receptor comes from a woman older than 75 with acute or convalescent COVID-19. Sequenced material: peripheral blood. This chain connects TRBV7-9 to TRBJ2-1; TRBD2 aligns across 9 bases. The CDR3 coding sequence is TGTGCCAGCAGCCCCGCCGGGAAGCGGGGGGTCAATGAGCAGTTCTTC. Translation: CASSPAGKRGVNEQFF. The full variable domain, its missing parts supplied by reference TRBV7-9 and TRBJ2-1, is DTGVSQNPRHKITKRGQNVTFRCDPISEHNRLYWYRQTLGQGPEFLTYFQNEAQLEKSRLLSDRFSAERPKGSFSTLEIQRTEQGDSAMYLCASSPAGKRGVNEQFFGPGTRLTVL.